This T cell receptor beta chain was identified in a study of OX40 agonist ivuxolimab in advanced cancers. With respect to this clone: This sample also contains other DNA sequences that code for the same CDR3.

At baseline, cycle 4 day 1, and cycle 7 day 1, blood was sampled. Sequencing used immunoSEQ multiplex PCR; TCRdb keeps in-frame clones, though not all of them. The sample includes 90,000 to 100,000 clones, roughly 80% of them seen just once. This CDR3 is built from 14 residues. Germline loops: CDR1 SGHRS, CDR2 YFSETQ. V shed 4 bases and J 8 bases; nucleotides not matched to a gene: 6. This clonotype was sampled from an adult with an advanced solid tumor such as melanoma, head and neck, liver or kidney cancer. V usage is TRBV5-1 and J usage is TRBJ1-4; 9 nucleotides line up with TRBD1. Sample: CD4+ or CD8+ T cells sorted from blood, taken in a trial of the OX40 agonist ivuxolimab. This CDR3 is CASSPGQGDEKLFF. The DNA for the CDR3 is TGCGCCAGCAGCCCGGGACAGGGAGACGAAAAACTGTTTTTT. The entire variable domain, with the rest obtained from reference TRBV5-1 and TRBJ1-4, is as follows: KAGVTQTPRYLIKTRGQQVTLSCSPISGHRSVSWYQQTPGQGLQFLFEYFSETQRNKGNFPGRFSGRQFSNSRSEMNVSTLELGDSALYLCASSPGQGDEKLFFGSGTQLSVL.